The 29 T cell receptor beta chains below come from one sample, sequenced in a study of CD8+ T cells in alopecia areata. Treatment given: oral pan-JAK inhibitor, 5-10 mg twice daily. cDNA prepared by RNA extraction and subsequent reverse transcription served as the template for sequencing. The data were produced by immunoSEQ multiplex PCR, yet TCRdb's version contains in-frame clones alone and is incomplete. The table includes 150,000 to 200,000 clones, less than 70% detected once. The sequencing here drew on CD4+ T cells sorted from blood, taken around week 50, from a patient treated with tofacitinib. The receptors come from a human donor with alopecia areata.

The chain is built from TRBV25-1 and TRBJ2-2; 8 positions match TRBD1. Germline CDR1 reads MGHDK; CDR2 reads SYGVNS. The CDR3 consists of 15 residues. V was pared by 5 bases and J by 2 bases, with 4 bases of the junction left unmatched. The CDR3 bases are TGTGCCAGCAGTACGGGACAGGTTAACACCGGGGAGCTGTTTTTT. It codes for CASSTGQVNTGELFF.

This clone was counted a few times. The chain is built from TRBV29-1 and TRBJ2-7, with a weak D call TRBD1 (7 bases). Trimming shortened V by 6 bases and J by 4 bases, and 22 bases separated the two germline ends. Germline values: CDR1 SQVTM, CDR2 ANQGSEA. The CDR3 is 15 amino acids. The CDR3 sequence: CSVLPAGGLEYEQYF. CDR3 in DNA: TGCAGCGTCTTACCCGCAGGGGGGCTTGAGTACGAGCAGTACTTC.

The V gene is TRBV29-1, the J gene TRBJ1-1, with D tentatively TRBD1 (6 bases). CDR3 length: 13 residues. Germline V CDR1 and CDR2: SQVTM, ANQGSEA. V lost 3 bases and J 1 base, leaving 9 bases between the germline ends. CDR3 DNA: TGCAGCGTTGAGCCAGGGGCGAACACTGAAGCTTTCTTT. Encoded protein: CSVEPGANTEAFF.

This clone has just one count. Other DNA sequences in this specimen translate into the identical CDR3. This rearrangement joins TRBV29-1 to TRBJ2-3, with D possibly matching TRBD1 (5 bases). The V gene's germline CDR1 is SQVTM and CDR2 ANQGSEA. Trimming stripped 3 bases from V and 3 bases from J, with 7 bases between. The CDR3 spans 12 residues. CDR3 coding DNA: TGCAGCGTTGAGTCAGGGACAGATACGCAGTATTTT. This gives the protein CSVESGTDTQYF.

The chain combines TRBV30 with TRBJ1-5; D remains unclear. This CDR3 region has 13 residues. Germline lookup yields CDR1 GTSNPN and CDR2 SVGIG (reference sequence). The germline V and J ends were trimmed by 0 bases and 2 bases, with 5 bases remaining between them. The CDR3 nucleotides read TGTGCCTGGAGTGTAATGCGCAATCAGCCCCAGCATTTT. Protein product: CAWSVMRNQPQHF.

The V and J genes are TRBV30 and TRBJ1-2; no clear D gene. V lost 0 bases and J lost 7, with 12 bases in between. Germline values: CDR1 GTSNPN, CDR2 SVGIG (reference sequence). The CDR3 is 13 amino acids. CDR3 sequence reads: CAWSVRQTGGYTF. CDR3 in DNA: TGTGCCTGGAGTGTACGACAAACGGGTGGCTACACCTTC.

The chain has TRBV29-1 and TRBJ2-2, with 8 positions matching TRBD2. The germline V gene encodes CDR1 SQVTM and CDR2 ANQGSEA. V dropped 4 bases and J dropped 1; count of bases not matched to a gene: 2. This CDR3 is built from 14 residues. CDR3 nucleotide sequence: TGCAGCGTTGGTGGGACTAGGAACACCGGGGAGCTGTTTTTT. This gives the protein CSVGGTRNTGELFF.

In DNA form, the CDR3 reads TGTGCCAGCAGCGTAGAATCGGGGGTAATTCAAGAGACCCAGTACTTC. It yields the protein CASSVESGVIQETQYF. V gene TRBV9 combines with J gene TRBJ2-5; the D gene is possibly TRBD2 (6 bases). The CDR3 spans 16 residues. Germline loops: CDR1 SGDLS, CDR2 YYNGEE. Trimming stripped 0 bases from V and 2 bases from J, with 14 bases between.

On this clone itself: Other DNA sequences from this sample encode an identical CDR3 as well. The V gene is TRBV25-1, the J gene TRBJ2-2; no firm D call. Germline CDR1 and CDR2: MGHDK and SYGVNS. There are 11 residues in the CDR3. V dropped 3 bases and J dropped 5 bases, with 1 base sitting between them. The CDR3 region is CASSDTGELFF. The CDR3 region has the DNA TGTGCCAGCAGTGATACCGGGGAGCTGTTTTTT.

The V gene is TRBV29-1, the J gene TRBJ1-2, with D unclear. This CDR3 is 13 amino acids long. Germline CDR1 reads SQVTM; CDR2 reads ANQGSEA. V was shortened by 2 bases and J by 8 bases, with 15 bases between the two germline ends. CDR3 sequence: CSVERSQASGYTF. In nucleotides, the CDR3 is TGCAGCGTTGAACGATCGCAGGCTTCAGGCTACACCTTC.

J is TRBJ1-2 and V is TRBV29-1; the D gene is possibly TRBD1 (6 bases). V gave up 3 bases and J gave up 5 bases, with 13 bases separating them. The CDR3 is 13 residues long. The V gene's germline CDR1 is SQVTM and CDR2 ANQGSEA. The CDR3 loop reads CSVEGHGRYGYTF. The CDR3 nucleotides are TGCAGCGTTGAGGGACACGGGAGATATGGCTACACCTTC.

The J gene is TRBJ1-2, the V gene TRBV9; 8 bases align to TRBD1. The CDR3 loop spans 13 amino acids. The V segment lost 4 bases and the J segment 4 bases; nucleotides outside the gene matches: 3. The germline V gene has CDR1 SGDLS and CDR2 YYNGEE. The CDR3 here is CASSTTGAYGYTF. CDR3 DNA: TGTGCCAGCAGCACGACAGGGGCCTATGGCTACACCTTC.

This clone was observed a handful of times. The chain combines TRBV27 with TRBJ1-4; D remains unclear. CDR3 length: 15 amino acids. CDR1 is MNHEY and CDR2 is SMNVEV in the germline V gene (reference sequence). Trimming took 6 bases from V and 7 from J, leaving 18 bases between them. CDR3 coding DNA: TGTGCCAGCAGCCCGGGCAAAGGACTAGGTGAAAAACTGTTTTTT. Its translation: CASSPGKGLGEKLFF.

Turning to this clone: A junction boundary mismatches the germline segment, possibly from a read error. Here the CDR3 reads CASGFPGTGNVF. The CDR3, as DNA: TGTGCTAGTGGTTTCCCCGGGACAGGGAACGTCTTC. V and J are TRBV12-5 and TRBJ2-1; TRBD1 matches at 9 bases. CDR1 and CDR2 (germline): LGHNT, FRNRAP. The CDR3 spans 12 residues.

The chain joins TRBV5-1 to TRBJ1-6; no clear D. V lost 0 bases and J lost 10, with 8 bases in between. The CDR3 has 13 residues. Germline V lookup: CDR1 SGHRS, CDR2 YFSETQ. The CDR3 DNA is TGCGCCAGCAGCTTGGACCCTTTGTCACCCCTCCACTTT. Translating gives CASSLDPLSPLHF.

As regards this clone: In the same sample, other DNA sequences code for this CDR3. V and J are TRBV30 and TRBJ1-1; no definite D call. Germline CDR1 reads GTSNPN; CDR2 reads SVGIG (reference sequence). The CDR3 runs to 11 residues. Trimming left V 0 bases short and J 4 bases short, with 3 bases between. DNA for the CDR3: TGTGCCTGGAGTGTTAGCACTGAAGCTTTCTTT. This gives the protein CAWSVSTEAFF.

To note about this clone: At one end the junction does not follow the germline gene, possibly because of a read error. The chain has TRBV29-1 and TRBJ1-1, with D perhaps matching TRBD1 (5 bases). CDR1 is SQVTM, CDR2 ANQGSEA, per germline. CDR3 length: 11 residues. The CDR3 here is CSVGGPTEAFF. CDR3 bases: TGCAGCGTTGGGGGACCAACTGAGGCTTTCTTT.

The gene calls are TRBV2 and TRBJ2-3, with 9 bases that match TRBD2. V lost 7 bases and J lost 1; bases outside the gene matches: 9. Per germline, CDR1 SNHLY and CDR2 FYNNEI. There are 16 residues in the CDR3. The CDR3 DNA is TGTGCCAGCACTAGACCAGCGGGGGGCGGCACAGATACGCAGTATTTT. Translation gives CASTRPAGGGTDTQYF.

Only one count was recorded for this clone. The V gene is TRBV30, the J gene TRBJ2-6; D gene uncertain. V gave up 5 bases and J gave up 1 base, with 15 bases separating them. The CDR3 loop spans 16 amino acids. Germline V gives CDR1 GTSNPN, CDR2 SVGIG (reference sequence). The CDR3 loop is CAWSQKQASGANVLTF. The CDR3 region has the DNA TGTGCCTGGTCCCAAAAGCAGGCTTCTGGGGCCAACGTCCTGACTTTC.

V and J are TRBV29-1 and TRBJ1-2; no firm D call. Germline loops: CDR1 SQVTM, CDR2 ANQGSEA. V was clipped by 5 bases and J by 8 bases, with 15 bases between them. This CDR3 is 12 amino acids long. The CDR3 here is CSVQSPKRGYTF. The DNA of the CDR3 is TGCAGCGTTCAGTCACCCAAGAGGGGCTACACCTTC.

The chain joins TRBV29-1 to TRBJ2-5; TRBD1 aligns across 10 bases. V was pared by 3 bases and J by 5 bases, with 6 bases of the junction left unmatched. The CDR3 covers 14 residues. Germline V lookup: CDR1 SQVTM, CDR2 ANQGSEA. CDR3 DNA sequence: TGCAGCGTTGAGTGGGGGACAGGGGTGGAGACCCAGTACTTC. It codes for CSVEWGTGVETQYF. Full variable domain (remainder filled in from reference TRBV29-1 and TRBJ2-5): SAVISQKPSRDICQRGTSLTIQCQVDSQVTMMFWYRQQPGQSLTLIATANQGSEATYESGFVIDKFPISRPNLTFSTLTVSNMSPEDSSIYLCSVEWGTGVETQYFGPGTRLLVL.

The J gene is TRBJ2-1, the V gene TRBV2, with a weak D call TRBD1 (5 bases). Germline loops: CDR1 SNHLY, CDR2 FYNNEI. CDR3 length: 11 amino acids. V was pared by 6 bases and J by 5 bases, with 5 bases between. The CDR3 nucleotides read TGTGCCAGCAGGGACAACAATGAGCAGTTCTTC. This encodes CASRDNNEQFF.

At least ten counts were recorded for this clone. Here the CDR3 reads CASSSGLHGDTQYF. CDR3 DNA sequence: TGTGCCAGCAGCTCGGGACTCCACGGAGATACGCAGTATTTT. The chain is built from TRBV7-2 and TRBJ2-3, with D perhaps TRBD2 (6 bases). The CDR3 sequence is 14 residues long. Trimming took off 4 bases at V and 5 bases at J, with 13 bases between the two ends. The germline V gene has CDR1 SGHTA and CDR2 FQGNSA.

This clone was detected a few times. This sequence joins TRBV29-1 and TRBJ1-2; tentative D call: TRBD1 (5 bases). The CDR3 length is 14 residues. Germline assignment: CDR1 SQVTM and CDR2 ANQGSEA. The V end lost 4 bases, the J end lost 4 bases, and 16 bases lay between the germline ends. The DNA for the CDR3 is TGCAGCGTTGGGATGCAGACAGCCCTCTATGGCTACACCTTC. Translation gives CSVGMQTALYGYTF.

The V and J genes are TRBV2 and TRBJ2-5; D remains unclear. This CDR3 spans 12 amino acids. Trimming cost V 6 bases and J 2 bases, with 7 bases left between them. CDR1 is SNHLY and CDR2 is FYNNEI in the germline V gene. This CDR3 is CASRGNQETQYF. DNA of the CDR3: TGTGCCAGCAGGGGGAATCAAGAGACCCAGTACTTC.

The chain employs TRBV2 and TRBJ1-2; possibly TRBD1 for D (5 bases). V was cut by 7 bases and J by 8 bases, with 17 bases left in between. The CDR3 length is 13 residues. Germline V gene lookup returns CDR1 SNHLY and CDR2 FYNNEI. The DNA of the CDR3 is TGTGCCAGCAATTGGGACGGCCGGGACGGCTACACCTTC. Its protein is CASNWDGRDGYTF.

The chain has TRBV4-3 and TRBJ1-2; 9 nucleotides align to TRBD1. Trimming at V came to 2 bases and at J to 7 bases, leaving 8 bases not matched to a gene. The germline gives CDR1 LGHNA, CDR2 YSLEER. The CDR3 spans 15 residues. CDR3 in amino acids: CASSQWTGDQTGYTF. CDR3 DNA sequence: TGCGCCAGCAGCCAATGGACAGGGGACCAAACTGGCTACACCTTC.

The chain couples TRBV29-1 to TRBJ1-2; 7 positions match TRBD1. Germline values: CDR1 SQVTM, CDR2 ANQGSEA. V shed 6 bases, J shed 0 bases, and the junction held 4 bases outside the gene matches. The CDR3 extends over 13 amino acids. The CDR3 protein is CSVGGQSNYGYTF. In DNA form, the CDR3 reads TGCAGCGTGGGGGGACAGTCTAACTATGGCTACACCTTC. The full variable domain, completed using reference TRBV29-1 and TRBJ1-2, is SAVISQKPSRDICQRGTSLTIQCQVDSQVTMMFWYRQQPGQSLTLIATANQGSEATYESGFVIDKFPISRPNLTFSTLTVSNMSPEDSSIYLCSVGGQSNYGYTFGSGTRLTVV.

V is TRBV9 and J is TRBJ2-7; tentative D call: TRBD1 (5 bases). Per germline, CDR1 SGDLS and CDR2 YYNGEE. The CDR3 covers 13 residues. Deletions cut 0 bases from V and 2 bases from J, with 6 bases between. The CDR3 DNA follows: TGTGCCAGCAGCGTAGGACAGACCTACGAGCAGTACTTC. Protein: CASSVGQTYEQYF.